This T cell receptor beta chain was obtained from a study of Ad26.COV2.S vaccination and SARS-CoV-2 variants. Concerning this clone: A junction boundary mismatches the germline segment, possibly from a read error.

Noted treatment: approximately 18 received Ad26.COV2.S at low or high dose, single or two shots; 5 received placebo; per-sample allocation not given. At day 63 after the first vaccine or placebo injection, samples were drawn. An adult aged 18-55 years in Boston served as the donor. Ad26.COV2.S expressed prefusion-stabilized spike from the original Wuhan strain. The CDR3 runs 12 residues. Germline values: CDR1 MNHNS, CDR2 SASEGT. TCRdb keeps only in-frame clones here, not all; method: immunoSEQ multiplex PCR. Altogether some 350,000 clones are present, 85% to 90% being singletons, with the ten largest covering roughly 6%.

This specimen was peripheral blood, taken in a trial of Ad26.COV2.S vaccine versus placebo. This receptor was identified in a person between 18 and 65 years old who received the Ad26.COV2.S COVID-19 vaccine or a placebo. The chain employs TRBV6-1 and TRBJ2-5; TRBD1 matches 9 bases. Here the CDR3 DNA reads TGTGCCAGCAGTGAATTCGGAGACAGGGGGGACTTC. Its protein product is CASSEFGDRGDF.